This T cell receptor (beta chain) is drawn from a study of blood T cells in healthy people across ages (dated by TCRdb to the mid-2010s). Regarding the research as a whole: Template switching captured roughly one uniquely barcoded TCR beta cDNA molecule per two T cells in model experiments. Age-related changes in TCR beta repertoire diversity were measured in the study by deep sequencing normalized with unique cDNA molecular identifiers. The donors were divided into four age groups: young (average around 15 years), middle-aged (around 37), aged (approximately 62) and long-lived (82). To avoid experimental bias, donors of different ages were randomly spread across the sequencing lanes. Two additional independent replicas of 1 million unique cDNA reads from the same blood draw were analyzed for two donors (one aged 18 to 30 and one aged 80 or older). The research as a whole found: Because the CMV infection status of the donors was unknown, age-related changes in expanded clonotypes may potentially have been confounded. Observed TCR beta diversity per million T cells fell roughly linearly with age, and a significant reduction was already apparent by age around 36. Bulk unsorted PBMC profiling prevented conclusive comparison of naive and antigen-experienced compartments. Observed TCR beta diversity correlated strongly with the percentage of naive T cells measured by flow cytometry. Estimates of total diversity based on one million sequenced T cells were regarded as lower bounds and as underestimates. Compared with the aged group, the long-lived group had more naive CD4+ T cells, fewer expanded clones and increased TCR diversity, a pattern suggesting age selection.

Donors were a few dozen systemically healthy Caucasian individuals from Russia aged roughly 6 to 100 years. Each donor gave ten milliliters of peripheral blood, drawn into EDTA-treated Vacutainer tubes. Ficoll-Paque density-gradient centrifugation was used to isolate PBMCs, with at least 6 million per sample. Trizol reagent was used to extract total RNA from the PBMCs, yielding at least 6 micrograms per sample. The percentages of naive CD45RAhigh/CD27high T cells were determined by flow cytometry on a PBMC aliquot from every donor. Many counts were recorded for this clonotype. The target of this receptor is not known. There are no base qualities to consult, and no much larger clone falls within one base. Library construction relied on 5' RACE. Sequencing was carried out with an Illumina HiSeq 2500. The second PCR ran for roughly 7 to 12 cycles and used a J-beta primer mix along with a sample-barcoded 5' primer. A template-switch 5' adaptor carrying 12 random nucleotides introduced a unique molecular identifier onto each TCR beta cDNA molecule. At least 2.5 million CDR3-containing paired-end reads were obtained from each sample. The Mint cDNA synthesis kit, primed by a TRBC-specific oligonucleotide, was used to synthesize first-strand cDNA from all RNA. All cDNA was treated with uracil-DNA glycosylase and then went through a first 18-cycle PCR with the universal primers M1SS and BC2_uni_R. For the original study's pipeline: Each sample was normalized by randomly selecting 1 million high-quality reads, each carrying a distinct molecular identifier. Instead of being binned into consensus sequences, reads with shared molecular identifiers were discarded. MiTCR, with a Q25 quality threshold and the strictest error-elimination algorithm, was used for CDR3 identification, clonotype clustering and error correction. A nonparametric unseen species model with Euler transformation was used to estimate lower-bound total TCR beta diversity. TCRdb ran its own pipeline on the public reads, namely fastp trimming at Q25 and MiXCR clone calling, and kept in-frame beta chains. Entries are consolidated by CDR3 protein sequence, retaining the most common genes and DNA. The V and J calls were determined by TCRdb, not by the authors. For this sample the table gives some 1.5 million distinct CDR3 sequences, of which roughly 27% were detected only once. The biggest ten clones account for roughly 8.2% of the sample.

Its CDR3 holds 14 amino acids, cysteine through phenylalanine. The read is trimmed to its CDR3 DNA, 42 bases read in frame from base 1. Relative to germline, V is 2 bases shorter and J is 4 bases shorter, with 11 bases between their ends. The germline V gene sets CDR1 to ENHRY and CDR2 to SYGVKD. The sequence links TRBV10-3 to TRBJ2-5; 5 matching bases give a weak D call of TRBD1. The receptor was derived from a woman under 40 in good health. Sequencing was performed on blood. CDR3 sequence: CAISELQGAETQYF. The nucleotides are TGTGCCATCAGTGAGCTGCAGGGTGCAGAGACCCAGTACTTC.